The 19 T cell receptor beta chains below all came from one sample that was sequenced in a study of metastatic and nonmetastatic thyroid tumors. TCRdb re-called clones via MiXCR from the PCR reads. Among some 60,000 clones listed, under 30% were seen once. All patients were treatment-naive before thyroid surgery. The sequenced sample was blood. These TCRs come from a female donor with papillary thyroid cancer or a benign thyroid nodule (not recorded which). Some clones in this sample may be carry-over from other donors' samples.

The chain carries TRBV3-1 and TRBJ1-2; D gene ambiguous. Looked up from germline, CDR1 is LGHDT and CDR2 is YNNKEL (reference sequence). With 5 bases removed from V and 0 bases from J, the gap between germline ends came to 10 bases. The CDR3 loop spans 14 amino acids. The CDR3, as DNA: TGTGCCAGCAGCAGGCAAAGGGCTAACTATGGCTACACCTTC. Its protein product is CASSRQRANYGYTF.

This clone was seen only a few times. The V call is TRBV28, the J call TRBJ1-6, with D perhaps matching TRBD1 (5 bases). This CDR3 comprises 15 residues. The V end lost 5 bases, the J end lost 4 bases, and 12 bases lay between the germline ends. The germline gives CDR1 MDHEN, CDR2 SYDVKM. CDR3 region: CASSPQGVYNSPLHF. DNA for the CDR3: TGTGCCAGCAGTCCGCAGGGTGTTTATAATTCACCCCTCCACTTT.

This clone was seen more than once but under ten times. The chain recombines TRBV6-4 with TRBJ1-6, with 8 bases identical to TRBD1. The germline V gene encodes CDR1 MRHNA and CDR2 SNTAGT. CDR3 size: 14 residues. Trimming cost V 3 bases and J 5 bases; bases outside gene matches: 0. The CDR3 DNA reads TGTGCCAGCAGTGAGGACAGGGATAATTCACCCCTCCACTTT. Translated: CASSEDRDNSPLHF.

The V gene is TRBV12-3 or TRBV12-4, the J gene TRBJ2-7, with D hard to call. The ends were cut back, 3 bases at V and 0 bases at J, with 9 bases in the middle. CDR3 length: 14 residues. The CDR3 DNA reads TGTGCCAGCAGTTTGGTCGGCAGCTCCTACGAGCAGTACTTC. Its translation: CASSLVGSSYEQYF.

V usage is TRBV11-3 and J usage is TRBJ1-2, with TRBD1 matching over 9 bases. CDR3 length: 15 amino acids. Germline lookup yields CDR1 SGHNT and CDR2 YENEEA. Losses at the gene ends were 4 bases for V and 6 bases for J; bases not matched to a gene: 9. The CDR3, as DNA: TGTGCCAGCAGCTCACCCGGGACAGGGTTCAATGGCTACACCTTC. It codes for CASSSPGTGFNGYTF. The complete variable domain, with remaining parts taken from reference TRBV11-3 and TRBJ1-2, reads EAGVVQSPRYKIIEKKQPVAFWCNPISGHNTLYWYLQNLGQGPELLIRYENEEAVDDSQLPKDRFSAERLKGVDSTLKIQPAELGDSAVYLCASSSPGTGFNGYTFGSGTRLTVV.

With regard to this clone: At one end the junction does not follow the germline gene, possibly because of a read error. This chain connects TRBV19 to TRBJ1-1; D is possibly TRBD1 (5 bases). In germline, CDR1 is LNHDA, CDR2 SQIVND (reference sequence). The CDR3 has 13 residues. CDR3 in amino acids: CASSMSWGIEALF. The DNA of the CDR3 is TGTGCCAGTAGTATGAGCTGGGGCATTGAAGCTCTCTTT.

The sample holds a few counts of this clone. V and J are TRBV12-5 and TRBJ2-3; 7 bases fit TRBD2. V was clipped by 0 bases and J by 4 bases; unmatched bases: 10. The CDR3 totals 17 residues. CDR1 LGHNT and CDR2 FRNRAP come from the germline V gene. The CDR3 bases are TGTGCTAGTGGTTTGGTCCTTGGGAGCGGGACCGCAGATACGCAGTATTTT. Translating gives CASGLVLGSGTADTQYF. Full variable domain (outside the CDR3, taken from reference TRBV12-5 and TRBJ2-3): DARVTQTPRHKVTEMGQEVTMRCQPILGHNTVFWYRQTMMQGLELLAYFRNRAPLDDSGMPKDRFSAEMPDATLATLKIQPSEPRDSAVYFCASGLVLGSGTADTQYFGPGTRLTVL.

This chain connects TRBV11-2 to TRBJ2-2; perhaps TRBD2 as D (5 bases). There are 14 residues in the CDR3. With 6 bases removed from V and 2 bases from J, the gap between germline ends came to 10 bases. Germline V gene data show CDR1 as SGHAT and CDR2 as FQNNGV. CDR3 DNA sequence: TGTGCCAGCAGTGGACTTTCAAACACCGGGGAGCTGTTTTTT. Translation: CASSGLSNTGELFF.

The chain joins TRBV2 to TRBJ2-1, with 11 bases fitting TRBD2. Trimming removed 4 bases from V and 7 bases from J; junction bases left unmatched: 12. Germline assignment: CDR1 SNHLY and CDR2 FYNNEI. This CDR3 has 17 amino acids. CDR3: CASSGGSGRASANEQFF. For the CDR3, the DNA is TGTGCCAGCAGTGGGGGTAGCGGGAGGGCCTCTGCAAATGAGCAGTTCTTC.

The CDR3: CASTRTSGRAQQYF. For the CDR3, the DNA is TGTGCCAGCACAAGGACTAGCGGGAGGGCCCAGCAGTACTTC. The chain uses TRBV6-1 and TRBJ2-7; TRBD2 matches at 15 bases. Unmatched junction bases numbered 6, after V lost 7 bases and J lost 8 bases. Germline-derived CDR1 and CDR2 are MNHNS and SASEGT. This CDR3 region has 14 residues.

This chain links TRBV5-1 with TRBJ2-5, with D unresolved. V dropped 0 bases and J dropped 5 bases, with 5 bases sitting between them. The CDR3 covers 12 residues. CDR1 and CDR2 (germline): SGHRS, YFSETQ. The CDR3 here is CASSLARETQYF. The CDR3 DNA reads TGCGCCAGCAGCTTGGCCCGGGAGACCCAGTACTTC.

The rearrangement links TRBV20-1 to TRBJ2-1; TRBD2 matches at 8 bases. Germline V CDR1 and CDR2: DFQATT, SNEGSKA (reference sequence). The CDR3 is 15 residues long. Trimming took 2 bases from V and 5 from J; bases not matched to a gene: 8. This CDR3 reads CSARRGSGGNNEQFF. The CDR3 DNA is TGCAGTGCTAGACGCGGGAGCGGGGGAAACAATGAGCAGTTCTTC.

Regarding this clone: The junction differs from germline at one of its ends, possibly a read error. The CDR3 is CASSQMPINPPLHF. CDR3 nucleotide sequence: TGCGCCAGCAGCCAGATGCCAATTAATCCACCCCTCCACTTT. This chain uses TRBV4-1 with TRBJ1-6; the D is unclear. This CDR3 has 14 amino acids. Germline CDR1 reads MGHRA; CDR2 reads YSYEKL.

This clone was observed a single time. CDR3 nucleotide sequence: TGTGCCAGCAGCAAACAAGGACACCCCGAGCAGTTCTTC. Translated, it gives CASSKQGHPEQFF. This chain joins TRBV7-9 and TRBJ2-1; D is perhaps TRBD1 (5 bases). The germline gives CDR1 SEHNR, CDR2 FQNEAQ (reference sequence). V dropped 5 bases and J dropped 10 bases, with 15 bases sitting between them. The CDR3 is 13 amino acids. The entire variable domain, with the rest obtained from reference TRBV7-9 and TRBJ2-1, is as follows: DTGVSQNPRHKITKRGQNVTFRCDPISEHNRLYWYRQTLGQGPEFLTYFQNEAQLEKSRLLSDRFSAERPKGSFSTLEIQRTEQGDSAMYLCASSKQGHPEQFFGPGTRLTVL.

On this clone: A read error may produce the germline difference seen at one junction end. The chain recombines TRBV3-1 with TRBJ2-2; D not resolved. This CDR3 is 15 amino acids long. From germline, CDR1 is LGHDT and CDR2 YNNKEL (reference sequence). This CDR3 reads CAGSQAYRNTGELFF. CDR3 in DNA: TGTGCCGGCAGCCAAGCTTACAGGAACACCGGGGAGCTGTTTTTT.

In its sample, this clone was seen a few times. The CDR3, as DNA: TGCAGTGCTAGACCAGGACAGGGCCTCTACACCTTC. The encoded protein is CSARPGQGLYTF. The chain couples TRBV20-1 to TRBJ1-2; TRBD1 matches 8 bases. The junction had 6 bases not matched to a gene; V was cut back by 2 bases and J by 10 bases. Germline assignment: CDR1 DFQATT and CDR2 SNEGSKA (reference sequence). The length of the CDR3 is 12 residues.

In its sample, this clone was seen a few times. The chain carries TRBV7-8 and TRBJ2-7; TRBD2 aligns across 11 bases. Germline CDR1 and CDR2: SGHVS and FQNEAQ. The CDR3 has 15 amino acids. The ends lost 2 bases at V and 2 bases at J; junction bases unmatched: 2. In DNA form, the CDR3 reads TGTGCCAGCAGCTTACGACTAGCGGGACCCTACGAGCAGTACTTC. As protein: CASSLRLAGPYEQYF.

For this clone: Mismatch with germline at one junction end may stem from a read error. CDR3 sequence: CSARDLVVGRVSGANVLTF. CDR3 nucleotide sequence: TGCAGTGCTAGAGATTTGGTCGTGGGACGGGTCTCTGGTGCCAACGTCCTGACTTTC. This chain links TRBV20-1 with TRBJ2-6; the D gene could be TRBD1 or TRBD2 (5 bases each). The CDR3 spans 19 residues. CDR1 DFQATT and CDR2 SNEGSKA come from the germline V gene (reference sequence).

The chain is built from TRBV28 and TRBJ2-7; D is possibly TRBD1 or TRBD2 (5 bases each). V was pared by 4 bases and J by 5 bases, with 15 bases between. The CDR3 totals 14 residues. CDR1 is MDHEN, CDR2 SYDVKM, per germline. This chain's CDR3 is CASSSYLEGHEQYF. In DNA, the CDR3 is TGTGCCAGCAGTTCCTACCTAGAGGGACACGAGCAGTACTTC.